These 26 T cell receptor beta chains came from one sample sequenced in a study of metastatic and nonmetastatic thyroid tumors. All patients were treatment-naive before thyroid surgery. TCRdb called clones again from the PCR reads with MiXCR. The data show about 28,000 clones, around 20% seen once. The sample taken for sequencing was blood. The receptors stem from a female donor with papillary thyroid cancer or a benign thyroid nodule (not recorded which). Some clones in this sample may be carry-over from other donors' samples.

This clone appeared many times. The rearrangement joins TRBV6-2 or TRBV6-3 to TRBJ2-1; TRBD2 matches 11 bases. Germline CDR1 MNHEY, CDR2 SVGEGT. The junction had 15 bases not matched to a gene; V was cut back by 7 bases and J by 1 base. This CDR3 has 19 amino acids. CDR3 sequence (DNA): TGTGCCAGCATTCCTTCTCAGGGACTAGCGGCACCTTCCTACAATGAGCAGTTCTTC. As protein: CASIPSQGLAAPSYNEQFF.

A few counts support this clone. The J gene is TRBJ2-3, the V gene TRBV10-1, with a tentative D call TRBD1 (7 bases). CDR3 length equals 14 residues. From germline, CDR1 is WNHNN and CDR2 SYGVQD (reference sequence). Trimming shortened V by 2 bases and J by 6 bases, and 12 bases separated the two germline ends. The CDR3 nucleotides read TGCGCCAGCAGTGAGCCCGCAGGGGGGGATACGCAGTATTTT. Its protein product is CASSEPAGGDTQYF.

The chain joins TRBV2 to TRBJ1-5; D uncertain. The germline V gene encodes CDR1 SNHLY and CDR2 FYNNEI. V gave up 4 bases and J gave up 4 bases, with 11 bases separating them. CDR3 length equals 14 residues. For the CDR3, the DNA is TGTGCCAGCAGTGGAATTGGAACAAATCAGCCCCAGCATTTT. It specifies CASSGIGTNQPQHF. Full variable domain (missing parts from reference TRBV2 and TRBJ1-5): EPEVTQTPSHQVTQMGQEVILRCVPISNHLYFYWYRQILGQKVEFLVSFYNNEISEKSEIFDDQFSVERPDGSNFTLKIRSTKLEDSAMYFCASSGIGTNQPQHFGDGTRLSIL.

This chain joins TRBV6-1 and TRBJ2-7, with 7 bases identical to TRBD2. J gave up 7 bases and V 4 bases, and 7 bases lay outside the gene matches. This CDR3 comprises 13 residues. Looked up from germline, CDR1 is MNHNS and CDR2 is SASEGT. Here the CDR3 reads CASSADIGGEQYF. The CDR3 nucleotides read TGTGCCAGCAGTGCGGACATCGGGGGGGAGCAGTACTTC.

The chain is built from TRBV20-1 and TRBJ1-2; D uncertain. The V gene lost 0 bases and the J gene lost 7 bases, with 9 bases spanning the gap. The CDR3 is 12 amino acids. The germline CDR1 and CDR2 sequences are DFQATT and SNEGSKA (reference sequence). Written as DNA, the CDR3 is TGCAGTGCTAGAGAGGGTTCGGGTGGCTACACCTTC. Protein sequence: CSAREGSGGYTF.

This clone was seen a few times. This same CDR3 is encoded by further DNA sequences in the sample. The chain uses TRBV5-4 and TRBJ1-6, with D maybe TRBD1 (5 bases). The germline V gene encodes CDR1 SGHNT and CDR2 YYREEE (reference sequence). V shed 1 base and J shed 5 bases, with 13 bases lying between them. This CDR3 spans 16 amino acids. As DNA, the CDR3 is TGTGCCAGCAGCTTGCCGGGGCGCCGGGATAATTCACCCCTCCACTTT. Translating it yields CASSLPGRRDNSPLHF.

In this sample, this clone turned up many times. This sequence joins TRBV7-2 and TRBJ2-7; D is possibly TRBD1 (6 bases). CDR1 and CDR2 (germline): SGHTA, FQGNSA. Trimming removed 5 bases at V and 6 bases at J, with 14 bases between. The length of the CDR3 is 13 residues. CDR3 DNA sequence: TGTGCCAGCAGCCGGTCAGGGGCGGGCGAGCAGTACTTC. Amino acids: CASSRSGAGEQYF. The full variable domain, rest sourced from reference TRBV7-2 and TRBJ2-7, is GAGVSQSPSNKVTEKGKDVELRCDPISGHTALYWYRQSLGQGLEFLIYFQGNSAPDKSGLPSDRFSAERTGGSVSTLTIQRTQQEDSAVYLCASSRSGAGEQYFGPGTRLTVT.

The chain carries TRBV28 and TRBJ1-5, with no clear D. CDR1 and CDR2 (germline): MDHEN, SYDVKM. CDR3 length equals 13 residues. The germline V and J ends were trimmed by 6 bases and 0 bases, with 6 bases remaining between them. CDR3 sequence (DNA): TGTGCCAGCAGGGGAGGTAGCAATCAGCCCCAGCATTTT. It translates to CASRGGSNQPQHF.

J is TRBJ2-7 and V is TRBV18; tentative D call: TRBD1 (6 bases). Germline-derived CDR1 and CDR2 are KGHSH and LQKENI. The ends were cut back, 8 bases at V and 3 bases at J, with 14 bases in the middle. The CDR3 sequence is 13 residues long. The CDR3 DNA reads TGTGCCAGCAGACAGGCGACGAACTACGAGCAGTACTTC. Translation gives CASRQATNYEQYF.

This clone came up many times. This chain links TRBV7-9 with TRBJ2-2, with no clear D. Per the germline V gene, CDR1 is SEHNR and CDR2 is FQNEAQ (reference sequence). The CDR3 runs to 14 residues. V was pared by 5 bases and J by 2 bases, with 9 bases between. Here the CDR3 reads CASSLNTNTGELFF. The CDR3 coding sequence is TGTGCCAGCAGCCTAAACACAAACACCGGGGAGCTGTTTTTT.

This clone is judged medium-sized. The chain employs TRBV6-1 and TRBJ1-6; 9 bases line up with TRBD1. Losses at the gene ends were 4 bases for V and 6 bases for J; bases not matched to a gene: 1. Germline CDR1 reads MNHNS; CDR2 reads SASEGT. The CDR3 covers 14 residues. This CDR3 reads CASSGDRVNSPLHF. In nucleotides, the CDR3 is TGTGCCAGCAGTGGGGACAGGGTTAATTCACCCCTCCACTTT.

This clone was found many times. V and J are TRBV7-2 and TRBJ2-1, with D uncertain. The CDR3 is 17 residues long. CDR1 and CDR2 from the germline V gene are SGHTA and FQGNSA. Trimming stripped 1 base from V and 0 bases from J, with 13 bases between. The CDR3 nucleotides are TGTGCCAGCAGCTTAGTAATACGGGCGGTCTCCTACAATGAGCAGTTCTTC. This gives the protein CASSLVIRAVSYNEQFF.

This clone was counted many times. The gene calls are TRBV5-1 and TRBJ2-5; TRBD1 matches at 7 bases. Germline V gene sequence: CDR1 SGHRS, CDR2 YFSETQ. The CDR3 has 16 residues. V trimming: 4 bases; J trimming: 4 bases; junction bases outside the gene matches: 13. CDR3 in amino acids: CASSLGRQGMAETQYF. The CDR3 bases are TGCGCCAGCAGCCTAGGGCGACAGGGTATGGCAGAGACCCAGTACTTC.

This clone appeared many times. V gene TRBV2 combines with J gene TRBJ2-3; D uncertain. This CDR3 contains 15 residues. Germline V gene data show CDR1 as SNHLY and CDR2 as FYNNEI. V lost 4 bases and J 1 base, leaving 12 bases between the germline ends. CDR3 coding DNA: TGTGCCAGCAGTGCTGAAGGTTTGGGCACAGATACGCAGTATTTT. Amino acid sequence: CASSAEGLGTDTQYF.

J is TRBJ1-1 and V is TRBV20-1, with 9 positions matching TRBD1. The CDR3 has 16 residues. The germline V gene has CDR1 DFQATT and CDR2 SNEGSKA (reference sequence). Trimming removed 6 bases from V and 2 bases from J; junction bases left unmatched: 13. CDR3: CSAPIPGQGLNTEAFF. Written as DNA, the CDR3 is TGCAGTGCCCCGATCCCGGGACAGGGACTAAACACTGAAGCTTTCTTT.

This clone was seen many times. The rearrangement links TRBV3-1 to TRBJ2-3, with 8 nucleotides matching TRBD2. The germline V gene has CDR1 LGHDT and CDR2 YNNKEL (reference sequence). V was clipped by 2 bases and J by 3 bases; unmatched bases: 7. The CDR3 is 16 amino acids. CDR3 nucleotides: TGTGCCAGCAGCCAAAGGTTTGCGGGAGGAACAGATACGCAGTATTTT. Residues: CASSQRFAGGTDTQYF.

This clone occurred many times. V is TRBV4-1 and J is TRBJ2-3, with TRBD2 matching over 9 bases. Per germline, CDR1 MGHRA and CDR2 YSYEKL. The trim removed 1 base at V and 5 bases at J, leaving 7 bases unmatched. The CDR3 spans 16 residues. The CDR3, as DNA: TGCGCCAGCAGCCAAGGATCTAGCGGGATTTTAGATACGCAGTATTTT. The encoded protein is CASSQGSSGILDTQYF.

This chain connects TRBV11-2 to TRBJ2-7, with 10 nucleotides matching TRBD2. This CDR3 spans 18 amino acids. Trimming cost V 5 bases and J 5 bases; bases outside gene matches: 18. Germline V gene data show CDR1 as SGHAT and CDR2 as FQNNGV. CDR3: CASSPLRSSAGTSDEQYF. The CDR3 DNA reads TGTGCCAGCAGCCCACTAAGGTCATCGGCCGGGACTAGCGACGAGCAGTACTTC.

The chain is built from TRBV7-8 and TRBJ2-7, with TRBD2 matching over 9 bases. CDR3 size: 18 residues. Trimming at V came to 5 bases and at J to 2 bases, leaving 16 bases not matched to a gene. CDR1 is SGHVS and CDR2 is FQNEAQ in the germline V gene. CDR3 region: CASSRSTGLAGGPYEQYF. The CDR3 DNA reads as TGTGCCAGCAGCCGCTCTACGGGCCTGGCGGGAGGGCCCTACGAGCAGTACTTC.

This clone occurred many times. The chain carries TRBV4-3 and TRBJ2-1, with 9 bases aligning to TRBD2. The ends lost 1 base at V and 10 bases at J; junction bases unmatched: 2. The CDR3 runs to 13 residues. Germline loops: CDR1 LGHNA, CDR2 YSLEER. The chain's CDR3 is CASSQGLAVEQFF. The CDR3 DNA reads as TGCGCCAGCAGCCAAGGACTAGCGGTCGAGCAGTTCTTC.

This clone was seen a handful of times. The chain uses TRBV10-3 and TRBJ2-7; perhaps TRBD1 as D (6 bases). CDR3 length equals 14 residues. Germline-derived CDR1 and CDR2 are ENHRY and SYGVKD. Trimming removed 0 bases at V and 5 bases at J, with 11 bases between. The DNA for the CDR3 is TGTGCCATCAGTGAGTCCACGAGACAGGACGAGCAGTACTTC. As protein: CAISESTRQDEQYF.

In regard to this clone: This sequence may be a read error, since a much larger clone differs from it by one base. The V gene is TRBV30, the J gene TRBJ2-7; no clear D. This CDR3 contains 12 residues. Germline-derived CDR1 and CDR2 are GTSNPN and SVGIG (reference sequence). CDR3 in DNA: TGTGCCAGGAGTGTAAGGAGCTACGAGCAGTACTTC. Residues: CARSVRSYEQYF.

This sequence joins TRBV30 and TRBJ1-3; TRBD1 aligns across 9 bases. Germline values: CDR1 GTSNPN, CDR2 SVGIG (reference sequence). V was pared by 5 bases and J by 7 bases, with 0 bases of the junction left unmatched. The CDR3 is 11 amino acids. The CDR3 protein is CAWGQGNTIYF. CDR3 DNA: TGTGCCTGGGGACAGGGGAACACCATATATTTT. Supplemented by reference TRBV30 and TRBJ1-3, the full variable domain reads SQTIHQWPATLVQPVGSPLSLECTVEGTSNPNLYWYRQAAGRGLQLLFYSVGIGQISSEVPQNLSASRPQDRQFILSSKKLLLSDSGFYLCAWGQGNTIYFGEGSWLTVV.

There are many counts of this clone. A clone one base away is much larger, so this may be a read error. CDR3 DNA sequence: TGTGCCAGCAGTTCATCAGGGGTAGGGGGCGGAAAACTGTTTTTT. This codes for CASSSSGVGGGKLFF. The V and J genes are TRBV28 and TRBJ1-4; 7 bases match TRBD1. The CDR3 totals 15 residues. Germline CDR1 and CDR2: MDHEN and SYDVKM. Germline trimming cut 4 bases from V and 10 bases from J; bases unmatched to any gene: 12.

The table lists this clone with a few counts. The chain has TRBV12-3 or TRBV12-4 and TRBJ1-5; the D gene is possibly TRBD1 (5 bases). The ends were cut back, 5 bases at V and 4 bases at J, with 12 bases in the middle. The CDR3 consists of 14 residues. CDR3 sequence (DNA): TGTGCCAGCAGTGATCCGGGACGGAATCAGCCCCAGCATTTT. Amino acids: CASSDPGRNQPQHF.

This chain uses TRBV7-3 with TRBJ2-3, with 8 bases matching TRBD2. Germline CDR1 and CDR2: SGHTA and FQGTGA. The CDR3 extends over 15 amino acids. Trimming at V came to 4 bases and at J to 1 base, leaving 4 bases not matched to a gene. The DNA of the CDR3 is TGTGCCAGCAGCTCCTCGGGACTAGGCACAGATACGCAGTATTTT. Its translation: CASSSSGLGTDTQYF.